This T cell receptor delta chain was captured in a study of Vδ1+ human thymocytes. Points from the study as a whole: Unlike peripheral blood Vdelta1+ controls, thymic delta-chain sequences included roughly 22% Vdelta2 and few Vdelta3. In the thymus, TRG and TRD repertoires looked highly polyclonal with Gaussian CDR3 lengths. TRG sequences recurred across donors, whereas TRD sequences stayed essentially private.

This clone came up a few times. The antigen is unknown. The limits of the CDR3 on the DNA are not certain, so only TCRdb's listed CDR3 is given. Sorted Vdelta1+ thymocytes were roughly 98% to 99.6% pure. Extracted RNA was reverse transcribed into cDNA. Pooled V-gene forward primers with one constant-region reverse primer generated the CDR3 amplicons by multiplex PCR. TCRdb re-called the multiplex PCR reads via CATT. The sample shows approximately 58,000 delta-chain clones, around 16% of them seen only once. The CDR3 comprises 21 residues, both ends counted. CDR1 is NSMFDY and CDR2 is ISSIKDK in the germline V gene.

The sample taken for sequencing was Vdelta1+ gamma-delta thymocytes from the thymus. Subset given: FACS-sorted CD3+ TCRalphabeta- TCRVdelta1+ TCRVdelta2- thymocytes. The sequence derives from a girl under three years old who had congenital heart surgery. The chain is built from TRAV29/DV5 and TRDJ1; no DNA check was done on the table's D call, TRDD3. CDR3 in amino acids: CSVLLCSKRRSYWGYTDKLIF.